Presented here are 3 T cell receptor beta chains from one specimen sequenced in a study of cytomegalovirus exposure and HLA in healthy donors. Some clones are missing from TCRdb's copy, which holds only in-frame ones; the method was immunoSEQ multiplex PCR. The repertoire holds 110,000 or so clones, with around nine tenths as singletons. Sequencing was done on a sample of PBMCs. The receptors were gathered from a woman aged 18-35 years in good health and CMV-seronegative.

V and J are TRBV7-9 and TRBJ2-1, with 13 positions matching TRBD2. Germline CDR1 reads SEHNR; CDR2 reads FQNEAQ (reference sequence). The CDR3 sequence is 15 residues long. V shed 10 bases, J shed 8 bases, and the junction held 11 bases outside the gene matches. This chain's CDR3 is CATARTSGRSDEQFF. DNA for the CDR3: TGTGCCACCGCGCGGACTAGCGGGAGATCAGATGAGCAGTTCTTC.

The chain has TRBV11-2 and TRBJ2-7; possibly TRBD1 for D (6 bases). Trimming stripped 3 bases from V and 3 bases from J, with 12 bases between. Germline V CDR1 and CDR2: SGHAT, FQNNGV. This CDR3 is 14 amino acids long. The DNA of the CDR3 is TGTGCCAGCAGCTTCGAACAGGGTTACTACGAGCAGTACTTC. Its protein is CASSFEQGYYEQYF.

This clone was seen only a few times. The chain links TRBV9 to TRBJ2-7; TRBD2 aligns across 13 bases. J was trimmed by 6 bases and V by 4 bases; bases with no gene match: 10. Germline values: CDR1 SGDLS, CDR2 YYNGEE. This CDR3 has 16 amino acids. CDR3 loop: CASSSGLAGTIGEQYF. CDR3 in DNA: TGTGCCAGCAGCTCGGGACTAGCGGGAACAATCGGCGAGCAGTACTTC.